Listed here are 16 T cell receptor beta chains from one sample, sequenced in a study of CD8 T cells in Susac syndrome. Reverse transcription used roughly 0.5 to 1 ug RNA and random hexamers. TCRdb independently ran MiXCR on the immunoSEQ multiplex PCR reads; one entry per CDR3 protein. The sample carries about 280,000 distinct CDR3 sequences, roughly 84% recorded once. Sequences were obtained from CD8+ T cells from PBMCs. The receptors come from a human donor with multiple sclerosis.

The chain links TRBV23-1 to TRBJ1-1, with 9 bases lining up with TRBD1. TRBV23-1 carries the ORF label, with uncertain function. The CDR3 contains 18 residues. The trim removed 0 bases at V and 7 bases at J, leaving 15 bases unmatched. The CDR3 sequence is CASSQSIFARGQGYEAFF. CDR3 in DNA: TGCGCCAGCAGTCAATCAATCTTCGCTCGAGGACAGGGGTATGAAGCTTTCTTT.

DNA of the CDR3: TGCGCCAGCAGCCAAGTATGGACAGACAATCAGCCCCAGCATTTT. Its protein is CASSQVWTDNQPQHF. The J gene is TRBJ1-5, the V gene TRBV4-1, with D possibly being TRBD1 (6 bases). Germline lookup yields CDR1 MGHRA and CDR2 YSYEKL. Trimming took off 1 base at V and 3 bases at J, with 10 bases between the two ends. The CDR3 runs to 15 residues.

The J gene is TRBJ1-1, the V gene TRBV11-2; a possible D gene is TRBD1 (5 bases). In germline, CDR1 is SGHAT, CDR2 FQNNGV. The CDR3 totals 13 residues. V lost 2 bases and J lost 4, with 8 bases in between. The CDR3: CASSLRGRTEAFF. The CDR3 DNA sequence: TGTGCCAGCAGCTTAAGGGGTCGCACTGAAGCTTTCTTT. The full variable domain, in which reference TRBV11-2 and TRBJ1-1 provide the parts outside the CDR3, is EAGVAQSPRYKIIEKRQSVAFWCNPISGHATLYWYQQILGQGPKLLIQFQNNGVVDDSQLPKDRFSAERLKGVDSTLKIQPAKLEDSAVYLCASSLRGRTEAFFGQGTRLTVV.

This rearrangement joins TRBV12-3 or TRBV12-4 to TRBJ1-5; 9 nucleotides match TRBD1. CDR3 length: 17 amino acids. The V gene end was trimmed by 6 bases and the J gene end by 2 bases; junction bases not matched to a gene: 11. The CDR3 loop is CASSPDRGAWGNQPQHF. CDR3 sequence (DNA): TGTGCCAGCAGCCCGGACAGGGGAGCATGGGGCAATCAGCCCCAGCATTTT.

The chain has TRBV9 and TRBJ2-1; 11 positions match TRBD2. The CDR3 loop spans 15 amino acids. With 5 bases clipped from V and 7 bases from J, the junction kept 8 bases outside the gene matches. CDR1 SGDLS and CDR2 YYNGEE come from the germline V gene. CDR3 loop: CASSHGSGRANEQFF. CDR3 bases: TGTGCCAGCAGTCACGGTAGCGGGAGGGCGAATGAGCAGTTCTTC. Supplemented by reference TRBV9 and TRBJ2-1, the full variable domain reads DSGVTQTPKHLITATGQRVTLRCSPRSGDLSVYWYQQSLDQGLQFLIQYYNGEERAKGNILERFSAQQFPDLHSELNLSSLELGDSALYFCASSHGSGRANEQFFGPGTRLTVL.

V usage is TRBV10-3 and J usage is TRBJ2-1, with 8 bases lining up with TRBD2. This CDR3 is built from 15 residues. Losses at the gene ends were 10 bases for V and 7 bases for J; bases not matched to a gene: 15. Looked up from germline, CDR1 is ENHRY and CDR2 is SYGVKD. This CDR3 is CATEQGAGVGNEQFF. CDR3 nucleotide sequence: TGTGCCACCGAACAGGGAGCGGGAGTAGGGAATGAGCAGTTCTTC.

This clonotype was observed once. This CDR3 is CASSLSGSEDTQYF. CDR3 DNA: TGTGCCAGCAGCCTTAGCGGGAGCGAAGATACGCAGTATTTT. The chain uses TRBV9 and TRBJ2-3; 9 positions agree with TRBD2. V shed 4 bases and J 5 bases; nucleotides not matched to a gene: 5. CDR1 is SGDLS and CDR2 is YYNGEE in the germline V gene. The CDR3 runs to 14 residues.

The sample holds one count of this clonotype. The J gene is TRBJ2-1, the V gene TRBV6-4; 8 bases agree with TRBD2. The V gene's germline CDR1 is MRHNA and CDR2 SNTAGT. The junction had 6 bases not matched to a gene; V was cut back by 2 bases and J by 6 bases. The CDR3 is made up of 15 amino acids. CDR3 in amino acids: CASSDRGGDPNEQFF. The CDR3 coding sequence is TGTGCCAGCAGTGACCGGGGGGGGGACCCCAATGAGCAGTTCTTC.

The V and J genes are TRBV9 and TRBJ1-3, with D possibly being TRBD1 (5 bases). Looked up from germline, CDR1 is SGDLS and CDR2 is YYNGEE. Trimming shortened V by 2 bases and J by 3 bases, and 9 bases separated the two germline ends. This CDR3 comprises 14 residues. The CDR3 is CASSVGDGGNTIYF. The CDR3 bases are TGTGCCAGCAGCGTGGGGGATGGTGGAAACACCATATATTTT.

The chain is built from TRBV20-1 and TRBJ2-1; TRBD2 might be the D (5 bases). The V gene lost 3 bases and the J gene lost 9 bases, with 9 bases spanning the gap. The CDR3 runs 11 residues. Germline V gives CDR1 DFQATT, CDR2 SNEGSKA (reference sequence). CDR3 DNA: TGCAGTGCTAGTCAGGCGGGTGAGCAGTTCTTC. It translates to CSASQAGEQFF.

CDR3 nucleotides: TGTGCCAGCAGCACGGACGGGGGGAGCAATCAGCCCCAGCATTTT. Its translation: CASSTDGGSNQPQHF. This chain joins TRBV6-1 and TRBJ1-5; a possible D gene is TRBD1 (5 bases). The CDR3 extends over 15 amino acids. Germline V gene lookup returns CDR1 MNHNS and CDR2 SASEGT. V shed 6 bases and J shed 1 base, with 13 bases lying between them.

This chain's CDR3 is CASSLGLAPHEQYF. CDR3 nucleotides: TGTGCCAGCAGTTTAGGGCTAGCTCCCCACGAGCAGTACTTC. V is TRBV27 and J is TRBJ2-7, with D tentatively TRBD2 (5 bases). V shed 2 bases and J shed 5 bases, with 13 bases lying between them. Per germline, CDR1 MNHEY and CDR2 SMNVEV (reference sequence). The length of the CDR3 is 14 residues.

The rearrangement uses TRBV2 and TRBJ2-2; a weak D match, TRBD1 (6 bases). The V end was cut by 8 bases, the J end by 5 bases, with 9 bases between. Germline lookup yields CDR1 SNHLY and CDR2 FYNNEI. The CDR3 runs 12 residues. CDR3 region: CASPGQTGELFF. As DNA, the CDR3 is TGTGCCAGCCCCGGACAGACCGGGGAGCTGTTTTTT.

The J gene is TRBJ2-3, the V gene TRBV30, with TRBD2 matching 14 bases. Germline V gene sequence: CDR1 GTSNPN, CDR2 SVGIG (reference sequence). The CDR3 is 18 amino acids. V lost 4 bases and J lost 3; bases outside the gene matches: 12. The CDR3 DNA sequence: TGTGCCTGGAAGGGGCTGCGGGGGACTAGCGGGAGAACAGATACGCAGTATTTT. Translation gives CAWKGLRGTSGRTDTQYF.

The chain links TRBV28 to TRBJ2-6, with TRBD2 as a possible D gene (6 bases). CDR1 MDHEN and CDR2 SYDVKM come from the germline V gene. The CDR3 extends over 16 amino acids. Trimming cost V 4 bases and J 4 bases, with 14 bases left between them. In nucleotides, the CDR3 is TGTGCCAGCAGTTGGGGGGTTTCGGCCGGGGCCAACGTCCTGACTTTC. Protein sequence: CASSWGVSAGANVLTF.

The J gene is TRBJ1-4, the V gene TRBV7-9, with 7 bases aligning to TRBD1. The CDR3 runs 12 residues. Germline V gene lookup returns CDR1 SEHNR and CDR2 FQNEAQ (reference sequence). V was clipped by 7 bases and J by 8 bases; unmatched bases: 4. This chain's CDR3 is CASTQGGEKLFF. The CDR3 region has the DNA TGTGCCAGCACTCAGGGGGGGGAAAAACTGTTTTTT.